Described below is a single T cell receptor (beta chain) sequence and its context. Its antigen is not known. The junction shows a germline mismatch at one end, possibly a read error. Repertoires were generated with immunoSEQ multiplex PCR, while TCRdb's copy carries only in-frame clones and drops some. The sample holds approximately 9,600 clones, roughly 45% seen once. This record comes from a study of siplizumab effects on memory and regulatory T cells. On the study more broadly: Mixed lymphocyte reactions were matched in twos, containing siplizumab at 0.95 to 1 ug/mL or lacking drug.

General study results and limits: The study found naive T cells seemingly more diverse than memory cells and seemingly major alloresponse contributors.

CDR3 length equals 15 residues. Germline CDR1 is SGHNT and CDR2 is YENEEA. Over a period of over five days at 37 degrees C, the mixed lymphocyte reaction cells were cocultured. Researchers tagged responder PBMCs with CFSE and stimulator PBMCs with Violet Dye before mixing them 1:1. This sequence joins TRBV11-3 and TRBJ2-1; 8 bases agree with TRBD2. Source material: CFSE-low (dividing) CD8+ T cells sorted from an allogeneic mixed lymphocyte reaction. This clonotype was obtained from a human donor in good health; the cells came from an allogeneic mixed lymphocyte reaction. The CDR3 here is CASSLYRGGYSEQFF. Here the CDR3 DNA reads TGTGCCAGCAGCTTATATCGGGGGGGCTACAGTGAGCAGTTCTTC. The variable domain in full, with the rest retrieved from reference TRBV11-3 and TRBJ2-1, is EAGVVQSPRYKIIEKKQPVAFWCNPISGHNTLYWYLQNLGQGPELLIRYENEEAVDDSQLPKDRFSAERLKGVDSTLKIQPAELGDSAVYLCASSLYRGGYSEQFFGPGTRLTVL.